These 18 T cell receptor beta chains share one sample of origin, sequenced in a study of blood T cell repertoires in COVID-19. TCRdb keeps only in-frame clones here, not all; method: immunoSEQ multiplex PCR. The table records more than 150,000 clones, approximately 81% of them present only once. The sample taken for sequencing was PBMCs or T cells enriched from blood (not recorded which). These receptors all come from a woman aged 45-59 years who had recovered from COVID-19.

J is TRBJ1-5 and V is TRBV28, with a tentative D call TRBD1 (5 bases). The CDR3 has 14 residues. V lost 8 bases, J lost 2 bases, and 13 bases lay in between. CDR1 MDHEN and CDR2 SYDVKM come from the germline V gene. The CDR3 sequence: CASWGRFGNQPQHF. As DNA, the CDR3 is TGTGCCAGCTGGGGCAGGTTCGGCAATCAGCCCCAGCATTTT.

CDR3 sequence: CASSLEQGASIQYF. DNA of the CDR3: TGTGCCAGCAGCTTGGAGCAGGGGGCTAGCATTCAGTACTTC. This rearrangement joins TRBV5-8 to TRBJ2-4; TRBD1 aligns across 8 bases. The germline V gene encodes CDR1 SGHTS and CDR2 YDEGEE. The length of the CDR3 is 14 residues. Trimming took 0 bases from V and 9 from J; bases not matched to a gene: 5. Supplemented by reference TRBV5-8 and TRBJ2-4, the full variable domain reads EAGVTQSPTHLIKTRGQQATLRCSPISGHTSVYWYQQALGLGLQFLLWYDEGEERNRGNFPPRFSGRQFPNYSSELNVNALELEDSALYLCASSLEQGASIQYFGAGTRLSVL.

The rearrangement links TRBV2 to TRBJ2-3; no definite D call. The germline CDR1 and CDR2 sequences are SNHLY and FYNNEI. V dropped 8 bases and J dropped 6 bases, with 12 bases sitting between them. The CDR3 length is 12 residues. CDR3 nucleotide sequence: TGTGCCAGCCTTAAAATGGGCGATACGCAGTATTTT. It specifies CASLKMGDTQYF.

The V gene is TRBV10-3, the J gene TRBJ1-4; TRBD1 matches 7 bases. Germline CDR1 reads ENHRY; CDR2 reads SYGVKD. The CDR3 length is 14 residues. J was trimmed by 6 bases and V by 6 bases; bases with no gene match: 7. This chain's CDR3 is CAIRLQGKYEKLFF. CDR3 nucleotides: TGTGCCATCAGATTACAGGGGAAGTATGAAAAACTGTTTTTT.

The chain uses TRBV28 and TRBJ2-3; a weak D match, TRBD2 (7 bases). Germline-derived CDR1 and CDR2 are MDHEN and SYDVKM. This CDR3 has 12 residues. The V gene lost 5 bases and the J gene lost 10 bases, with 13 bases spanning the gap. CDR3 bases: TGTGCCAGCAGTCCCCTAGGGGGGGCGCAGTATTTT. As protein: CASSPLGGAQYF.

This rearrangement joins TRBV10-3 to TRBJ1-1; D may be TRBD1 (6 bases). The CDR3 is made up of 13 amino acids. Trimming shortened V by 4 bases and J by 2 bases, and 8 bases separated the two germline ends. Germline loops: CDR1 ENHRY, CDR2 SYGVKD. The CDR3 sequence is CAISGGGNTEAFF. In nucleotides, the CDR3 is TGTGCCATCAGTGGAGGGGGTAACACTGAAGCTTTCTTT.

CDR3 region: CASSQGASSYNSPLHF. The CDR3 DNA is TGTGCCAGCAGCCAAGGAGCGAGCTCCTATAATTCACCCCTCCACTTT. V is TRBV3-1 (or the pseudogene TRBV3-2) and J is TRBJ1-6; D unresolved. V was pared by 1 base and J by 0 bases, with 7 bases between. This CDR3 is built from 16 residues. The germline V gene encodes CDR1 LGHDT and CDR2 YNNKEL (reference sequence).

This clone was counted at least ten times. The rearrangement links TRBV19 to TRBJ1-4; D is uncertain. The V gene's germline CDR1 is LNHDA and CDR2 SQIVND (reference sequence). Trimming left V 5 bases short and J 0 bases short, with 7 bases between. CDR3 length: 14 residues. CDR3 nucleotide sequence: TGTGCCAGTAGTCTCAGTACAACTAATGAAAAACTGTTTTTT. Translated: CASSLSTTNEKLFF.

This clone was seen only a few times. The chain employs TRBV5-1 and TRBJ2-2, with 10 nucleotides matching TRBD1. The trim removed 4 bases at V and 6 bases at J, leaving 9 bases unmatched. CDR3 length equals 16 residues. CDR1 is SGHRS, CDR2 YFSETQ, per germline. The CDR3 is CASSGTGEIRAGELFF. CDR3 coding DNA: TGCGCCAGCAGCGGGACAGGGGAGATAAGGGCCGGGGAGCTGTTTTTT.

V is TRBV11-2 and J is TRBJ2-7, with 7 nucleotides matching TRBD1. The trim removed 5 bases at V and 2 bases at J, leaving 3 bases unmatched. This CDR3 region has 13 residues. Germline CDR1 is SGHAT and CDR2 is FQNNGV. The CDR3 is CASSDRDPYEQYF. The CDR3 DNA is TGTGCCAGCAGCGACAGGGATCCCTACGAGCAGTACTTC.

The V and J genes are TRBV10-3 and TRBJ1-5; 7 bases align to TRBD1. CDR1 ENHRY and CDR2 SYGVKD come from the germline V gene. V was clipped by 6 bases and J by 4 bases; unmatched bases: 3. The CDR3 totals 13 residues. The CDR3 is CAIREGQNQPQHF. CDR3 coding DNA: TGTGCCATCAGGGAGGGACAGAATCAGCCCCAGCATTTT.

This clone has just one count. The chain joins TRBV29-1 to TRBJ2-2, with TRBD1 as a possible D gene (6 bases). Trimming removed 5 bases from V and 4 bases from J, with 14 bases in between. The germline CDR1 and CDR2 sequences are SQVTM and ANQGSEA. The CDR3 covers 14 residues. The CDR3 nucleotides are TGCAGCGTTCGACGGGACATCGCCACCGGGGAGCTGTTTTTT. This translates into CSVRRDIATGELFF.

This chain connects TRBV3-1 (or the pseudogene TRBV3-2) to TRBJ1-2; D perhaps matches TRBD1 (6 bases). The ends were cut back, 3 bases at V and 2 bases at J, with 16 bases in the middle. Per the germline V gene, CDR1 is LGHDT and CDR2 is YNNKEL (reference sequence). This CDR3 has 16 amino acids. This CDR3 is CASSHTTGFRNYGYTF. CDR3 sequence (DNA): TGTGCCAGCAGCCATACAACAGGGTTCCGCAACTATGGCTACACCTTC.

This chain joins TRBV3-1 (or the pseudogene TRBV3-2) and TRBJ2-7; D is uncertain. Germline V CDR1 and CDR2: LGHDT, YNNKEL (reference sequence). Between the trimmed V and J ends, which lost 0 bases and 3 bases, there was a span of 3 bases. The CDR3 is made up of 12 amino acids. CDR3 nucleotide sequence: TGTGCCAGCAGCCAAGACAACTACGAGCAGTACTTC. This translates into CASSQDNYEQYF.

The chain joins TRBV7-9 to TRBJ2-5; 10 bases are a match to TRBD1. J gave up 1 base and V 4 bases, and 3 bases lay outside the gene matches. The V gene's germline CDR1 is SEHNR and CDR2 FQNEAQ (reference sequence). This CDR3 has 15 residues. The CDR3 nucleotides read TGTGCCAGCAGCTCCGGGACAGGGGCCCAAGAGACCCAGTACTTC. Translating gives CASSSGTGAQETQYF. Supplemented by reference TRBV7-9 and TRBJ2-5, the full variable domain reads DTGVSQNPRHKITKRGQNVTFRCDPISEHNRLYWYRQTLGQGPEFLTYFQNEAQLEKSRLLSDRFSAERPKGSFSTLEIQRTEQGDSAMYLCASSSGTGAQETQYFGPGTRLLVL.

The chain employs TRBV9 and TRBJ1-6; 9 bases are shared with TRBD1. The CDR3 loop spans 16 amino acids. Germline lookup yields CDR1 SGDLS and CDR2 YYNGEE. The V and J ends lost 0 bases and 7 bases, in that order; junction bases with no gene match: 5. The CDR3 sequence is CASSVGGQGRNSPLHF. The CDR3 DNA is TGTGCCAGCAGCGTAGGGGGACAGGGTCGAAATTCACCCCTCCACTTT.

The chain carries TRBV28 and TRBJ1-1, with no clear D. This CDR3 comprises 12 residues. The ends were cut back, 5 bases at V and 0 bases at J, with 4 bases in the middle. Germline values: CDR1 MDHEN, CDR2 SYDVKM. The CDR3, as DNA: TGTGCCAGCAGTACAGTGAACACTGAAGCTTTCTTT. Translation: CASSTVNTEAFF. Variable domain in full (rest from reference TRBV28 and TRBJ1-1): DVKVTQSSRYLVKRTGEKVFLECVQDMDHENMFWYRQDPGLGLRLIYFSYDVKMKEKGDIPEGYSVSREKKERFSLILESASTNQTSMYLCASSTVNTEAFFGQGTRLTVV.

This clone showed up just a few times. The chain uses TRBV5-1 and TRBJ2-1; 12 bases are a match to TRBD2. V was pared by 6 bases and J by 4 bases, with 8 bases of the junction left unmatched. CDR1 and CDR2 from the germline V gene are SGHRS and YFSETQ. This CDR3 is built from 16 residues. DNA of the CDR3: TGCGCCAGCAAGACTAGCGGGAGCGGGTTTTACAATGAGCAGTTCTTC. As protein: CASKTSGSGFYNEQFF.